This is a list of T cell receptor beta chains from one sample in a study of T cells in Graves' hyperthyroidism and ophthalmopathy. TCRdb fed the multiplex PCR reads into MiXCR, producing one record per CDR3 protein. The sample holds around 350,000 distinct CDR3 sequences, under 15% seen once. The sequenced sample was blood. These receptors were taken from a woman aged 18-35 years with Graves' hyperthyroidism. CDR3s include the opening cysteine and the closing phenylalanine or tryptophan. D genes are given only for firm matches. Not every row has a clone size; where given, it reads once, few, many or a size class.

CASRYVYDSPLHF TGTGCCAGCCGATACGTTTATGATTCACCCCTCCACTTT TRBV28 NA TRBJ1-6 many
CSAREDREDTF TGCAGTGCTAGGGAGGACAGGGAAGACACCTTC TRBV20-1 TRBD1 TRBJ1-2 few
CASSQDGGGDIQYF TGTGCCAGCAGCCAAGATGGGGGGGGGGACATTCAGTACTTC TRBV3-1 TRBD2 TRBJ2-4 many
CASREQGEKTQYF TGTGCCAGTAGGGAACAGGGTGAAAAGACCCAGTACTTC TRBV19 NA TRBJ2-5 few
CASSHGQGRYSPLHF TGTGCCAGCAGTCACGGACAGGGAAGGTATTCACCCCTCCACTTT TRBV6-1 TRBD1 TRBJ1-6 few
CASSLSWLGSSREQFF TGTGCCAGCAGTTTATCATGGCTGGGTTCGTCGCGGGAGCAGTTCTTC TRBV27 NA TRBJ2-1 many
CASSVTGYNGYTF TGTGCCAGCAGCGTGACAGGGTATAATGGCTACACCTTC TRBV9 TRBD1 TRBJ1-2 few
CASTFTGTGGNSPLHF TGCGCCAGCACGTTCACCGGGACAGGGGGCAATTCACCCCTCCACTTT TRBV5-1 TRBD1 TRBJ1-6 many
CASSQESREPNYGYTF TGCGCCAGCAGCCAAGAATCCCGGGAGCCTAACTATGGCTACACCTTC TRBV4-3 NA TRBJ1-2 NA
CASSFSTGTTEAFF TGTGCCAGCAGCTTTTCGACAGGGACCACTGAAGCTTTCTTT TRBV7-2 TRBD1 TRBJ1-1 many
CASSGWGQGGRNYGYTF TGTGCCAGCAGTGGCTGGGGACAGGGAGGGAGGAACTATGGCTACACCTTC TRBV25-1 TRBD1 TRBJ1-2 many
CASGLVSDSGSSYEQYF TGTGCTAGTGGTTTGGTATCCGACTCAGGTAGCTCCTACGAGCAGTACTTC TRBV12-5 NA TRBJ2-7 many
CASSAGVLNNEQFF TGTGCCAGCAGCGCGGGTGTACTGAACAATGAGCAGTTCTTC TRBV9 NA TRBJ2-1 NA
CATSGPQETQYF TGTGCCACTTCGGGGCCACAAGAGACCCAGTACTTC TRBV15 NA TRBJ2-5 few
CASSPGTRPARLTKQFF TGTGCCAGCAGCCCCGGGACTAGGCCAGCCCGCCTAACCAAGCAGTTCTTC TRBV6-2/TRBV6-3 TRBD2 TRBJ2-1 NA
CASSLWGSNQPQHF TGTGCCAGCAGCTTATGGGGTAGCAATCAGCCCCAGCATTTT TRBV12-3/TRBV12-4 NA TRBJ1-5 many
CASIGTDQPQHF TGTGCCAGCATCGGGACAGATCAGCCCCAGCATTTT TRBV28 TRBD1 TRBJ1-5 many
CSAPRRDGSIYGYTF TGCAGTGCTCCCCGCCGGGACGGTTCGATCTATGGCTACACCTTC TRBV20-1 NA TRBJ1-2 many
CAWTDHFNTEAFF TGTGCCTGGACGGATCATTTCAACACTGAAGCTTTCTTT TRBV30 NA TRBJ1-1 NA
CASSYSRQAGNTIYF TGTGCCAGCAGTTACTCGAGACAGGCTGGAAACACCATATATTTT TRBV6-5 NA TRBJ1-3 many
CASSPQDRGLPPWGYTF TGTGCCAGCTCACCACAAGACAGGGGACTTCCTCCGTGGGGCTACACCTTC TRBV18 TRBD1 TRBJ1-2 many
CASSPKGLAGAGREQYF TGTGCCAGCAGTCCGAAGGGACTAGCGGGGGCTGGACGCGAGCAGTACTTC TRBV28 TRBD2 TRBJ2-7 many
CASSPNGGGELFF TGCGCCAGCAGCCCGAACGGAGGGGGGGAGCTGTTTTTT TRBV4-3 NA TRBJ2-2 few
CASNSLLLGYEQYF TGTGCCAGCAACTCGCTGCTCCTGGGGTACGAGCAGTACTTC TRBV13 NA TRBJ2-7 many
CASSTRGQGIAGANVLTF TGTGCCAGCAGTACCCGGGGACAGGGGATCGCTGGGGCCAACGTCCTGACTTTC TRBV2 TRBD1 TRBJ2-6 NA
CASSVHPPSQTGGDEAFF TGTGCCAGCAGCGTCCACCCCCCCTCGCAGACAGGGGGCGATGAAGCTTTCTTT TRBV9 TRBD1 TRBJ1-1 many
CASSPPPWSSLAKNIQYF TGTGCCAGTAGTCCCCCCCCATGGAGTTCTCTAGCCAAAAACATTCAGTACTTC TRBV19 NA TRBJ2-4 few
CAWSDGGAGLNTGELFF TGTGCCTGGAGTGATGGGGGAGCAGGGCTTAACACCGGGGAGCTGTTTTTT TRBV30 NA TRBJ2-2 NA
CASSLGENTDTQYF TGTGCCAGCAGCTTAGGAGAGAACACAGATACGCAGTATTTT TRBV5-8 NA TRBJ2-3 few
CASSPVTNSYEQYF TGTGCCAGCAGCCCCGTAACGAACTCCTACGAGCAGTACTTC TRBV7-2 NA TRBJ2-7 many
CAWSVLSGEQFF TGTGCCTGGAGCGTCCTTTCCGGTGAGCAGTTCTTC TRBV30 NA TRBJ2-1 many
CSANQYNEQFF TGCAGTGCTAATCAGTACAATGAGCAGTTCTTC TRBV20-1 NA TRBJ2-1 many
CASSFGSGGRSNEQFF TGTGCCAGCAGCTTTGGGTCGGGGGGGCGCTCGAATGAGCAGTTCTTC TRBV7-2 TRBD2 TRBJ2-1 many
CAWSDMGPEAFF TGTGCCTGGAGTGACATGGGGCCTGAAGCTTTCTTT TRBV30 NA TRBJ1-1 NA
CASSYSGTGREKLFF TGTGCCAGCAGTTACTCCGGGACAGGGAGGGAAAAACTGTTTTTT TRBV6-6 TRBD1 TRBJ1-4 many
CASSSPWGGGSPLHF TGTGCCAGCAGCTCCCCGTGGGGGGGAGGGTCACCCCTCCACTTT TRBV12-3/TRBV12-4 NA TRBJ1-6 many
CASSSPWHSRRTRTDTQYF TGTGCCAGCAGCAGTCCCTGGCACTCTCGAAGGACTCGGACAGATACGCAGTATTTT TRBV13 NA TRBJ2-3 few
CASSAGAGGNEKLFF TGTGCCAGCAGCGCCGGGGCAGGGGGAAATGAGAAACTGTTTTTT TRBV6-1 TRBD1 TRBJ1-4 many
CASLLDGRSVYNEQFF TGTGCCAGCCTTTTAGACGGGCGGTCGGTATACAATGAGCAGTTCTTC TRBV6-1 NA TRBJ2-1 many
CSARGRDSYEQYF TGCAGTGCTAGAGGGCGGGATTCGTACGAGCAGTACTTC TRBV20-1 NA TRBJ2-7 NA
CASSGGRTGLDYTF TGTGCCAGCAGTGGGGGTAGGACAGGGTTGGACTACACCTTC TRBV2 TRBD1 TRBJ1-2 many
CASSLVGTPIDQPQHF TGTGCCAGCAGTTTAGTAGGGACCCCGATCGATCAGCCCCAGCATTTT TRBV28 NA TRBJ1-5 many
CASSNHRDTEAFF TGTGCCAGCAGTAACCACAGGGACACTGAAGCTTTCTTT TRBV28 NA TRBJ1-1 many
CASSQRVENIQYF TGTGCCAGCAGCCAGAGGGTCGAAAACATTCAGTACTTC TRBV11-2 NA TRBJ2-4 NA
CASSQGGQGKEEQYF TGTGCCAGCAGCCAAGGGGGACAGGGGAAGGAGGAGCAGTACTTC TRBV5-6 TRBD1 TRBJ2-7 NA
CASSSGMSGNTIYF TGTGCCAGCTCATCCGGGATGTCCGGAAACACCATATATTTT TRBV18 NA TRBJ1-3 many
CASRGSGGQASEQYF TGTGCCAGCAGGGGTTCGGGGGGACAAGCTTCCGAGCAGTACTTC TRBV12-3/TRBV12-4 NA TRBJ2-7 many
CSVAAYGYTF TGCAGCGTTGCCGCGTATGGCTACACCTTC TRBV29-1 NA TRBJ1-2 many
CASGPQLAKNIQYF TGTGCCAGCGGTCCCCAGCTAGCCAAAAACATTCAGTACTTC TRBV28 NA TRBJ2-4 few
CASLALQFPTDEQFF TGTGCCAGCCTTGCACTCCAATTCCCTACCGATGAGCAGTTCTTC TRBV2 NA TRBJ2-1 many
CASSATGTRGETQYF TGTGCCAGCAGCGCCACCGGGACTAGAGGAGAGACCCAGTACTTC TRBV7-3 TRBD2 TRBJ2-5 many
CASSSSIGYTF TGTGCCAGCAGTTCTTCCATTGGCTACACCTTC TRBV12-3/TRBV12-4 NA TRBJ1-2 many
CASSFPRGRAESDTQYF TGTGCCAGCAGCTTCCCCCGCGGGAGGGCCGAATCAGATACGCAGTATTTT TRBV6-2/TRBV6-3 TRBD2 TRBJ2-3 NA
CASSRDSEETQYF TGTGCTAGCAGCAGGGACAGCGAAGAGACCCAGTACTTC TRBV7-7 TRBD1 TRBJ2-5 NA
CASSLFAGGRDGYTF TGTGCCAGCAGTTTATTTGCCGGGGGGCGAGACGGCTACACCTTC TRBV28 NA TRBJ1-2 many